This T cell receptor (beta chain) derives from a study of OX40 agonist ivuxolimab in advanced cancers. As for the study in general: Of mixed ages from about 20 to 80 and averaging about 65 years, the group was approximately 80% male. Eligibility rules accepted prior anti-PD-1, anti-PD-L1 or anti-CTLA-4 therapy, and roughly 40% had some. Study-wide results and caveats: With doses of 0.1-3.0 mg/kg, partial responders showed among the lowest clonal expansion. Both blood CD4+ and CD8+ T cells showed clonal growth by week 6 at 0.1 to 3.0 mg/kg.

Assay: immunoSEQ multiplex PCR; the TCRdb copy retains only in-frame clones and omits some. Found here are fewer than 10,000 clones, 70% to 90% of them singletons; the top ten hold approximately 2%. This clone was recorded once. As yet, its antigen is unknown. The CDR3 is 13 residues long. The germline CDR1 and CDR2 sequences are SGHRS and YFSETQ. Trimming removed 4 bases from V and 3 bases from J; junction bases left unmatched: 4. The receptor was derived from an adult with an advanced solid tumor such as melanoma, head and neck, liver or kidney cancer. The V gene is TRBV5-1, the J gene TRBJ2-7, with 7 bases aligning to TRBD1. The source material was CD4+ or CD8+ T cells sorted from blood, sampled in a trial of the OX40 agonist ivuxolimab. The DNA for the CDR3 is TGCGCCAGCAGCGCCAGGGGGTACTACGAGCAGTACTTC. Translation: CASSARGYYEQYF.